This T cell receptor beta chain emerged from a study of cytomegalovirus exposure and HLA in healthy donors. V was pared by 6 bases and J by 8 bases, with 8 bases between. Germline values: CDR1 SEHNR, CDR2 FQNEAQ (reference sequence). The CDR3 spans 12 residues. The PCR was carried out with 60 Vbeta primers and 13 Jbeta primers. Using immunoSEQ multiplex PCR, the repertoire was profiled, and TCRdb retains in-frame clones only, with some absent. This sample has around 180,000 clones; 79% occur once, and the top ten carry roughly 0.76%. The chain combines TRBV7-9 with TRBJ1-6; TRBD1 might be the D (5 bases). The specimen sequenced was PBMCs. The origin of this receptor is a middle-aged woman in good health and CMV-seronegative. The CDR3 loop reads CASRRRDSPLHF. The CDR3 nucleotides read TGTGCCAGCAGGCGCAGGGATTCACCCCTCCACTTT.